This T cell receptor (beta chain) was recorded in a study of vaccination and CD4 T cells after COVID-19. Turning to the study itself: A median of around 110 days (range 35 to 161) separated diagnosis from post-COVID sampling. Cells were stimulated with overlapping spike peptides from SARS-CoV-2, HCoV-NL63, HCoV-OC43 and HCoV-229E.

Notes on this clonotype: Its antigen is still unknown.

Treatment specified: approximately 11-day PBMC culture with coronavirus spike peptide pools or control peptides (ViraFEST assay). ViraFEST used peptide pools to expand antigen-specific T cells, then sequenced TCRs. The Oncomine TCR Beta short-read assay was applied to DNA of cultured CD4+ T cells. A single record per CDR3 protein comes from TCRdb applying MiXCR to the PCR reads. The data show about 19,000 distinct CDR3 sequences, with roughly 50% seen just once and more than 8.5% held by the top ten. The V gene's germline CDR1 is DFQATT and CDR2 SNEGSKA (reference sequence). V shed 4 bases, J shed 5 bases, and the junction held 2 bases outside the gene matches. The CDR3 sequence is 12 residues long.

Sequencing used CD4+ T cells from blood, cultured in vitro. This receptor was obtained from a human donor who had recovered from COVID-19. The V call is TRBV20-1, the J call TRBJ1-5; 7 bases map to TRBD1. Written as DNA, the CDR3 is TGCAGTGCTAACAGGGGTGATCAGCCCCAGCATTTT. Its translation is CSANRGDQPQHF.